One and the same sample provided the 31 T cell receptor beta chains below, sequenced in a study of blood T cell repertoires in COVID-19. Repertoires were generated with immunoSEQ multiplex PCR, while TCRdb's copy carries only in-frame clones and drops some. The data contain 150,000 to 200,000 clones, about 81% of them singletons. The sequenced material came from peripheral blood. The receptors come from a human donor in a cohort sampled during active COVID-19.

The chain carries TRBV5-1 and TRBJ2-3; D gene ambiguous. This CDR3 spans 12 amino acids. Germline lookup yields CDR1 SGHRS and CDR2 YFSETQ. V was trimmed by 4 bases and J by 9 bases, leaving 12 bases between them. This CDR3 reads CASSLDFFTQYF. The CDR3 coding sequence is TGCGCCAGCAGCCTAGATTTTTTCACGCAGTATTTT.

J is TRBJ2-3 and V is TRBV19; TRBD2 matches 9 bases. V was clipped by 6 bases and J by 3 bases; unmatched bases: 7. CDR1 and CDR2 from the germline V gene are LNHDA and SQIVND (reference sequence). The CDR3 has 15 residues. The CDR3 region is CASSLASGVTDTQYF. CDR3 in DNA: TGTGCCAGTAGCCTTGCTAGCGGGGTTACAGATACGCAGTATTTT.

V usage is TRBV10-1 and J usage is TRBJ2-3, with 9 bases that match TRBD1. The CDR3 totals 15 residues. CDR1 is WNHNN and CDR2 is SYGVQD in the germline V gene (reference sequence). The V gene end was trimmed by 3 bases and the J gene end by 3 bases; junction bases not matched to a gene: 4. The CDR3 sequence is CASSERTGVTDTQYF. In DNA, the CDR3 is TGCGCCAGCAGTGAACGGACAGGGGTAACAGATACGCAGTATTTT.

The chain is built from TRBV7-2 and TRBJ2-7, with 7 positions matching TRBD1. The CDR3 length is 15 residues. Looked up from germline, CDR1 is SGHTA and CDR2 is FQGNSA. Losses at the gene ends were 3 bases for V and 0 bases for J; bases not matched to a gene: 5. This CDR3 is CASSLLTGSSYEQYF. The CDR3 coding sequence is TGTGCCAGCAGCTTGCTGACAGGGAGCTCCTACGAGCAGTACTTC. Complete variable domain (other parts from reference TRBV7-2 and TRBJ2-7): GAGVSQSPSNKVTEKGKDVELRCDPISGHTALYWYRQSLGQGLEFLIYFQGNSAPDKSGLPSDRFSAERTGGSVSTLTIQRTQQEDSAVYLCASSLLTGSSYEQYFGPGTRLTVT.

The chain is built from TRBV30 and TRBJ2-4; possibly TRBD2 for D (6 bases). The CDR3 sequence is 13 residues long. Germline CDR1 and CDR2: GTSNPN and SVGIG (reference sequence). V was trimmed by 6 bases and J by 0 bases, leaving 9 bases between them. CDR3: CACAGQAKNIQYF. Written as DNA, the CDR3 is TGTGCCTGCGCGGGGCAAGCCAAAAACATTCAGTACTTC.

This clone was detected a few times. The rearrangement uses TRBV4-1 and TRBJ1-5; 7 nucleotides align to TRBD1. The germline gives CDR1 MGHRA, CDR2 YSYEKL. This CDR3 contains 15 residues. J gave up 7 bases and V 6 bases, and 12 bases lay outside the gene matches. The CDR3 here is CASSPTQGGWQPQHF. The CDR3 DNA follows: TGCGCCAGCAGTCCCACCCAAGGGGGCTGGCAGCCCCAGCATTTT.

The gene calls are TRBV5-4 and TRBJ2-3, with a possible D match to TRBD2 (7 bases). Germline assignment: CDR1 SGHNT and CDR2 YYREEE (reference sequence). The CDR3 has 16 amino acids. Trimming left V 3 bases short and J 4 bases short, with 18 bases between. CDR3 region: CASSSGGEGGSDTQYF. The CDR3 DNA reads TGTGCCAGCAGCTCCGGAGGGGAGGGGGGGTCAGATACGCAGTATTTT.

The rearrangement joins TRBV6-5 to TRBJ2-1; TRBD2 might be the D (5 bases). Germline V gives CDR1 MNHEY, CDR2 SVGAGI. Trimming took 5 bases from V and 5 from J, leaving 16 bases between them. This CDR3 is built from 15 residues. CDR3 sequence (DNA): TGTGCCAGCAGTATTGGGCCAGCTAGCCACAATGAGCAGTTCTTC. Encoded protein: CASSIGPASHNEQFF.

The rearrangement joins TRBV5-1 to TRBJ1-4; 7 bases are shared with TRBD1. The CDR3 loop spans 13 amino acids. Germline CDR1 is SGHRS and CDR2 is YFSETQ. V was clipped by 4 bases and J by 5 bases; unmatched bases: 2. The CDR3 sequence: CASSDRVNEKLFF. In nucleotides, the CDR3 is TGCGCCAGCAGCGACAGGGTCAATGAAAAACTGTTTTTT.

The chain is built from TRBV9 and TRBJ1-2; maybe TRBD1 (6 bases). This CDR3 spans 16 amino acids. Germline CDR1 reads SGDLS; CDR2 reads YYNGEE. Between the trimmed V and J ends, which lost 4 bases and 5 bases, there was a span of 21 bases. The CDR3 loop reads CASSLGLGGVLYGYTF. DNA for the CDR3: TGTGCCAGCAGCCTAGGGTTAGGGGGGGTCCTTTATGGCTACACCTTC.

This chain joins TRBV7-3 and TRBJ2-1; 8 nucleotides align to TRBD2. V lost 3 bases, J lost 7 bases, and 5 bases stayed unmatched. The CDR3 is 14 residues long. In germline, CDR1 is SGHTA, CDR2 FQGTGA. DNA for the CDR3: TGTGCCAGCAGCTTCGGGACTAGTCGTAATGAGCAGTTCTTC. Encoded protein: CASSFGTSRNEQFF.

This clone has more than one count but fewer than ten. The V call is TRBV5-4, the J call TRBJ2-7, with D maybe TRBD1 (6 bases). The CDR3 consists of 12 residues. Germline lookup yields CDR1 SGHNT and CDR2 YYREEE (reference sequence). Trimming stripped 4 bases from V and 3 bases from J, with 8 bases between. Here the CDR3 DNA reads TGTGCCAGCAGCCCACAGGGCTACGAGCAGTACTTC. Translation gives CASSPQGYEQYF.

This chain links TRBV6-1 with TRBJ1-5, with a possible D match to TRBD1 (6 bases). Germline CDR1 MNHNS, CDR2 SASEGT. The CDR3 has 18 amino acids. Trimming took 1 base from V and 0 from J, leaving 16 bases between them. The CDR3 sequence is CASSEVLAGTHSNQPQHF. In nucleotides, the CDR3 is TGTGCCAGCAGTGAAGTACTCGCCGGGACACATAGCAATCAGCCCCAGCATTTT.

This chain joins TRBV30 and TRBJ1-1; no reliable D call. Trimming cost V 0 bases and J 2 bases, with 19 bases left between them. The germline V gene has CDR1 GTSNPN and CDR2 SVGIG (reference sequence). The CDR3 contains 17 residues. CDR3 sequence reads: CAWSVPRVAGSNTEAFF. CDR3 nucleotide sequence: TGTGCCTGGAGTGTACCCAGAGTCGCGGGGAGCAACACTGAAGCTTTCTTT.

The chain recombines TRBV9 with TRBJ1-1, with a possible D match to TRBD1 (6 bases). Germline-derived CDR1 and CDR2 are SGDLS and YYNGEE. V was pared by 3 bases and J by 0 bases, with 12 bases between. The CDR3 is made up of 15 amino acids. CDR3 region: CASSALQGLNTEAFF. In nucleotides, the CDR3 is TGTGCCAGCAGCGCTTTACAGGGTTTGAACACTGAAGCTTTCTTT.

This clone was seen a few times. This chain links TRBV7-2 with TRBJ2-5; the D gene is possibly TRBD1 (5 bases). CDR3 length equals 14 residues. Trimming removed 1 base from V and 4 bases from J, with 10 bases in between. The V gene's germline CDR1 is SGHTA and CDR2 FQGNSA. CDR3 region: CASSLDMGRETQYF. The CDR3 nucleotides are TGTGCCAGCAGCTTAGATATGGGGCGAGAGACCCAGTACTTC.

CDR3 region: CASRRETQYF. In DNA form, the CDR3 reads TGTGCCAGCAGGAGGGAGACCCAGTACTTC. The J gene is TRBJ2-5, the V gene TRBV2; no reliable D call. In germline, CDR1 is SNHLY, CDR2 FYNNEI. Trimming stripped 6 bases from V and 5 bases from J, with 4 bases between. CDR3 length equals 10 residues.

The chain has TRBV19 and TRBJ1-1, with D unresolved. V was trimmed by 2 bases and J by 0 bases, leaving 7 bases between them. Germline V gene data show CDR1 as LNHDA and CDR2 as SQIVND (reference sequence). This CDR3 region has 14 residues. CDR3 amino acids: CASSITNMNTEAFF. CDR3 nucleotide sequence: TGTGCCAGTAGTATAACGAACATGAACACTGAAGCTTTCTTT. Using reference TRBV19 and TRBJ1-1 for the parts outside the CDR3, the full variable domain is DGGITQSPKYLFRKEGQNVTLSCEQNLNHDAMYWYRQDPGQGLRLIYYSQIVNDFQKGDIAEGYSVSREKKESFPLTVTSAQKNPTAFYLCASSITNMNTEAFFGQGTRLTVV.

V is TRBV27 and J is TRBJ2-3; TRBD1 agrees at 12 bases. CDR1 is MNHEY, CDR2 SMNVEV, per germline (reference sequence). This CDR3 comprises 13 residues. V dropped 8 bases and J dropped 6; count of bases not matched to a gene: 3. CDR3 protein: CASRDRGLDTQYF. The CDR3 nucleotides are TGTGCCAGCCGGGACAGGGGGCTCGATACGCAGTATTTT.

The chain employs TRBV7-8 and TRBJ2-1; TRBD2 might be the D (5 bases). This CDR3 contains 14 residues. Germline V gene lookup returns CDR1 SGHVS and CDR2 FQNEAQ. Trimming removed 3 bases from V and 6 bases from J, with 12 bases in between. This CDR3 is CASSFREGSNEQFF. The CDR3 nucleotides read TGTGCCAGCAGCTTTAGAGAGGGTAGCAATGAGCAGTTCTTC.

The chain links TRBV3-1 (or the pseudogene TRBV3-2) to TRBJ1-4; D call uncertain. The CDR3 runs 14 residues. Trimming took 0 bases from V and 6 from J, leaving 8 bases between them. Germline values: CDR1 LGHDT, CDR2 YNNKEL (reference sequence). CDR3 residues: CASSQDRSDEKLFF. DNA of the CDR3: TGTGCCAGCAGCCAAGATCGTAGCGATGAAAAACTGTTTTTT.

This clone was observed a handful of times. The chain is built from TRBV6-2 or TRBV6-3 and TRBJ2-1, with D possibly being TRBD1 (5 bases). The V end was cut by 2 bases, the J end by 8 bases, with 16 bases between. CDR1 is MNHEY, CDR2 SVGEGT, per germline. This CDR3 comprises 15 residues. In nucleotides, the CDR3 is TGTGCCAGCAGTTACCCCCAACAGGCGCCGGATGAGCAGTTCTTC. Amino acid sequence: CASSYPQQAPDEQFF.

The rearrangement links TRBV10-3 to TRBJ1-5, with TRBD1 matching 9 bases. The CDR3 has 16 residues. V gave up 2 bases and J gave up 6 bases; unmatched junction bases: 8. Germline loops: CDR1 ENHRY, CDR2 SYGVKD. The CDR3 sequence: CAISEDRGVVGQPQHF. The CDR3 nucleotides are TGTGCCATCAGTGAGGACAGGGGGGTAGTCGGTCAGCCCCAGCATTTT.

The chain links TRBV24-1 to TRBJ2-7; weak D call: TRBD1 (5 bases). The V and J ends lost 4 bases and 3 bases respectively, with 9 bases between them. Germline V gene lookup returns CDR1 KGHDR and CDR2 SFDVKD. This CDR3 comprises 13 residues. For the CDR3, the DNA is TGTGCCACCAGTGAAAATCAGGGCTACGAGCAGTACTTC. This translates into CATSENQGYEQYF.

The chain carries TRBV15 and TRBJ2-7, with 7 bases aligning to TRBD1. Germline V gene data show CDR1 as LNHNV and CDR2 as YYDKDF (reference sequence). The J segment lost 9 bases and the V segment lost 8 bases, leaving 13 bases of the junction unmatched. The CDR3 extends over 13 amino acids. CDR3: CATQGDFYEGQYF. CDR3 DNA sequence: TGTGCCACCCAGGGGGATTTTTACGAAGGGCAGTACTTC.

The chain uses TRBV4-3 and TRBJ2-6; D is perhaps TRBD2 (5 bases). There are 21 residues in the CDR3. Germline CDR1 and CDR2: LGHNA and YSLEER. V was clipped by 3 bases and J by 1 base, with 25 bases between them. For the CDR3, the DNA is TGCGCCAGCAGCCAGGGAGAAGGCGGATCTTTTGGAATATCTGGGGCCAACGTCCTGACTTTC. This sequence encodes CASSQGEGGSFGISGANVLTF.

The genes are TRBV4-3 and TRBJ2-7, with D perhaps matching TRBD2 (5 bases). V was cut by 0 bases and J by 4 bases, with 16 bases left in between. The germline CDR1 and CDR2 sequences are LGHNA and YSLEER. This CDR3 region has 16 residues. The CDR3 nucleotides read TGCGCCAGCAGCCAAGATTTTGCACTAGTAAGGTACGAGCAGTACTTC. Encoded protein: CASSQDFALVRYEQYF.

The rearrangement links TRBV3-1 (or the pseudogene TRBV3-2) to TRBJ1-6; 8 nucleotides line up with TRBD1. The CDR3 length is 14 residues. Germline lookup yields CDR1 LGHDT and CDR2 YNNKEL (reference sequence). V shed 8 bases, J shed 9 bases, and the junction held 9 bases outside the gene matches. The CDR3: CASWTGSRGSPLHF. In DNA, the CDR3 is TGTGCCAGCTGGACAGGGAGTCGCGGTTCACCCCTCCACTTT.

There are a few counts of this clone. This chain uses TRBV11-2 with TRBJ2-3, with TRBD2 matching over 7 bases. The junction had 4 bases not matched to a gene; V was cut back by 2 bases and J by 5 bases. The CDR3 is made up of 14 amino acids. The V gene's germline CDR1 is SGHAT and CDR2 FQNNGV. The CDR3 coding sequence is TGTGCCAGCAGCTTAACTAGCGCTGGAGATACGCAGTATTTT. Residues: CASSLTSAGDTQYF.

This clone was counted once. This rearrangement joins TRBV4-3 to TRBJ2-2; a possible D gene is TRBD2 (5 bases). The CDR3 sequence is 13 residues long. V was shortened by 1 base and J by 6 bases, with 6 bases between the two germline ends. Germline V gene data show CDR1 as LGHNA and CDR2 as YSLEER. CDR3 region: CASSQALAGELFF. The DNA for the CDR3 is TGCGCCAGCAGCCAAGCACTAGCCGGGGAGCTGTTTTTT.

The chain combines TRBV19 with TRBJ2-1; 10 bases align to TRBD2. Germline CDR1 reads LNHDA; CDR2 reads SQIVND (reference sequence). Trimming took 6 bases from V and 5 from J; bases not matched to a gene: 10. The CDR3 consists of 16 residues. Written as DNA, the CDR3 is TGTGCCAGTAGGAGACGGACTAGCGGAAGAAACAATGAGCAGTTCTTC. It translates to CASRRRTSGRNNEQFF.